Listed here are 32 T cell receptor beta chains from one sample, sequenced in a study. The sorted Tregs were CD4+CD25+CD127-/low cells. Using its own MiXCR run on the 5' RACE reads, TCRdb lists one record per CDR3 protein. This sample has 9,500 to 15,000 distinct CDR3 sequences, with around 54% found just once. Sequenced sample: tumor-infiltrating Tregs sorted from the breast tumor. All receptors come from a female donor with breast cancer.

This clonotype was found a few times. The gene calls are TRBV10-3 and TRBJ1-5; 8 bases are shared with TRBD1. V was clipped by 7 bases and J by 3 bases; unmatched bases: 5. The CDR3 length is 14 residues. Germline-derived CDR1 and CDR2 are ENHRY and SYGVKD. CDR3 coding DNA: TGTGCCATCAAATCGACAGGGGACAATCAGCCCCAGCATTTT. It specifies CAIKSTGDNQPQHF.

CDR3 DNA sequence: TGTGCCAGCAGCCCGTGGGACAGCAGCTCAAATTCACCCCTCCACTTT. It is translated as CASSPWDSSSNSPLHF. V and J are TRBV7-2 and TRBJ1-6; 7 bases agree with TRBD1. Germline V CDR1 and CDR2: SGHTA, FQGNSA. The CDR3 loop spans 16 amino acids. The V and J ends lost 5 bases and 7 bases, in that order; junction bases with no gene match: 11.

CDR3 sequence (DNA): TGCAGCGTCAAAACTCGACTAGCGGGAGGGCCCTACGAGCAGTACTTC. Translating gives CSVKTRLAGGPYEQYF. The chain carries TRBV29-1 and TRBJ2-7; 14 bases fit TRBD2. Germline V lookup: CDR1 SQVTM, CDR2 ANQGSEA. The CDR3 has 16 residues. Trimming at V came to 6 bases and at J to 2 bases, leaving 9 bases not matched to a gene.

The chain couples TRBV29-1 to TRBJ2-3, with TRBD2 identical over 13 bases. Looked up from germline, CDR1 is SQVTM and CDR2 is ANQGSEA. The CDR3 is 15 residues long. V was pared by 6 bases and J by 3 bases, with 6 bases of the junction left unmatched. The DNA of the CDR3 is TGCAGCGTCCGGACTAGCGGGAGCAGGACAGATACGCAGTATTTT. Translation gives CSVRTSGSRTDTQYF.

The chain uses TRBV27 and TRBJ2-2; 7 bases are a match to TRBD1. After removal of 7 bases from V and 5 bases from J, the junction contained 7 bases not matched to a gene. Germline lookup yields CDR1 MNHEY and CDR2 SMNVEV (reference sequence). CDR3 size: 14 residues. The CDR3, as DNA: TGTGCCAGCACAACAGGGGTAGGGACCGGGGAGCTGTTTTTT. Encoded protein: CASTTGVGTGELFF.

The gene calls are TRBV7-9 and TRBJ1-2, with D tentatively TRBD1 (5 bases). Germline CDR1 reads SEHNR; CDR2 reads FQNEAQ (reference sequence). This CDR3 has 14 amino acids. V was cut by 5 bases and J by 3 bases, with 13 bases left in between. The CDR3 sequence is CASSRTGVDYGYTF. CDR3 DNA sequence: TGTGCCAGCAGCCGAACAGGAGTGGACTATGGCTACACCTTC.

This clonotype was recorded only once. CDR3 DNA sequence: TGTGCCAGCAGTAGAGCGGGAGTTAGCTACGAGCAGTACGTC. Translated: CASSRAGVSYEQYV. V usage is TRBV6-2 or TRBV6-3 and J usage is TRBJ2-7, with 8 bases matching TRBD2. The CDR3 covers 14 residues. The germline CDR1 and CDR2 sequences are MNHEY and SVGEGT. V shed 5 bases, J shed 3 bases, and the junction held 6 bases outside the gene matches.

CDR3: CASKTEGVGETQYF. In nucleotides, the CDR3 is TGTGCCAGCAAGACTGAGGGGGTTGGGGAGACCCAGTACTTC. The chain combines TRBV5-4 with TRBJ2-5, with D perhaps TRBD1 (6 bases). V lost 6 bases, J lost 5 bases, and 17 bases lay in between. The length of the CDR3 is 14 residues. Per germline, CDR1 SGHNT and CDR2 YYREEE (reference sequence).

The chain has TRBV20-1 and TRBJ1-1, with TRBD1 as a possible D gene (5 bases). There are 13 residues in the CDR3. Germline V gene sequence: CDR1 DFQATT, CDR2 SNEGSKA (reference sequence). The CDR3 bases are TGCGGAGCCGAGAACGGGGCGGCGGCTGAAGCTTTCTTT. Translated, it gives CGAENGAAAEAFF.

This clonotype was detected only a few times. This CDR3 is CSARGFQGGAKNIQYF. DNA for the CDR3: TGCAGTGCTAGAGGGTTCCAAGGCGGGGCCAAAAACATTCAGTACTTC. The rearrangement links TRBV20-1 to TRBJ2-4; a possible D gene is TRBD2 (5 bases). CDR3 size: 16 residues. V dropped 1 base and J dropped 1 base, with 14 bases sitting between them. CDR1 is DFQATT, CDR2 SNEGSKA, per germline (reference sequence).

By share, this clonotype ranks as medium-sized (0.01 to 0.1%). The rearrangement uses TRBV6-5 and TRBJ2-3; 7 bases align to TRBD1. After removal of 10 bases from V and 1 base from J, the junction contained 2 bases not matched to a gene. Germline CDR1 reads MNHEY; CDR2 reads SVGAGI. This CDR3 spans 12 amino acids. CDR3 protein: CANGQGTDTQYF. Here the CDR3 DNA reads TGTGCCAACGGACAGGGCACAGATACGCAGTATTTT.

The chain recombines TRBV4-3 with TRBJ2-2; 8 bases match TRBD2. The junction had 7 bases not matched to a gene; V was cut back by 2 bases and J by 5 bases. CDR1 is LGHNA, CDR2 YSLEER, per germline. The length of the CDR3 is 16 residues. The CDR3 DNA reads TGCGCCAGCAGCCAAAACCCGGGAGGGCAAACCGGGGAGCTGTTTTTT. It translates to CASSQNPGGQTGELFF.

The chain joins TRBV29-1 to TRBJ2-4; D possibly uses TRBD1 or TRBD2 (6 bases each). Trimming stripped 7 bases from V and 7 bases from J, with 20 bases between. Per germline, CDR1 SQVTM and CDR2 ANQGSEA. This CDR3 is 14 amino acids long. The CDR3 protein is CSAGFGGGYNIQYF. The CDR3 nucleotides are TGCAGCGCTGGGTTTGGAGGGGGATACAACATTCAGTACTTC.

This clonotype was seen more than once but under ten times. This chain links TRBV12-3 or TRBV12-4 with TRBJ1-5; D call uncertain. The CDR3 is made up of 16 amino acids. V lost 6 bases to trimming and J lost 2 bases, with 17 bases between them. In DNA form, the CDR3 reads TGTGCCAGCAGGCCTCCATCTAATATTGGCAATCAGCCCCAGCATTTT. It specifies CASRPPSNIGNQPQHF.

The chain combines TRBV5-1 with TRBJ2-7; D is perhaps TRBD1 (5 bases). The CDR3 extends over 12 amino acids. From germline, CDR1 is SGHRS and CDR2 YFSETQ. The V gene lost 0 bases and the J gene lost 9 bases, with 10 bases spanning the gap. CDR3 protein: CASSLEGSLQYF. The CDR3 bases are TGCGCCAGCAGCTTGGAGGGGTCCCTGCAGTACTTC.

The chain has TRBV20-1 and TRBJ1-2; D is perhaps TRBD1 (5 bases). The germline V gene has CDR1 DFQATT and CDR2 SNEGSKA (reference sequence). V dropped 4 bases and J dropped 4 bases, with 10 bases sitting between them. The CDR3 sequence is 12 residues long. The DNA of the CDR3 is TGCAGTGCTACCGGACATACCTATGGCTACACCTTC. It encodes CSATGHTYGYTF.

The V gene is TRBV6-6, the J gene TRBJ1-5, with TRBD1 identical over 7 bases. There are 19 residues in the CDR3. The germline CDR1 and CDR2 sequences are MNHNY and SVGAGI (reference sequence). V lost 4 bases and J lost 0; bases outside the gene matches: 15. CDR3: CASSSQGFQKGISNQPQHF. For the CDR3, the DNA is TGTGCCAGCAGTTCACAGGGGTTTCAGAAAGGGATTAGCAATCAGCCCCAGCATTTT.

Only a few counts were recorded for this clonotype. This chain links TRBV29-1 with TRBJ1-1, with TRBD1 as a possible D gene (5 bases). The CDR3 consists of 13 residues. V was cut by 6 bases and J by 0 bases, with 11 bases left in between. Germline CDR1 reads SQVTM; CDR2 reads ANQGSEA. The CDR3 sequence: CSVAQGLNTEAFF. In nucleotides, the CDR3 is TGCAGCGTAGCTCAGGGTTTGAACACTGAAGCTTTCTTT.

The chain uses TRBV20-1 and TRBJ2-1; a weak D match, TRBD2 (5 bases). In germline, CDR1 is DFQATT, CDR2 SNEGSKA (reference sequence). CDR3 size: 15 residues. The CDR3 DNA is TGCAAGCCAACGAGGGCTGGAGAACTCTACAATGAGCAGTTCTTC. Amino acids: CKPTRAGELYNEQFF.

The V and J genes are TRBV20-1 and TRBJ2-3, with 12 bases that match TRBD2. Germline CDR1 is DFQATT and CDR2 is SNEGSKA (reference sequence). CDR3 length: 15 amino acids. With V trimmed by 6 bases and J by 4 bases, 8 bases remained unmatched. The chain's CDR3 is CSAYGTSGWPDTQYF. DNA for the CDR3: TGCAGTGCATATGGGACTAGCGGGTGGCCAGATACGCAGTATTTT.

CDR3 amino acids: CASSREGRQYEQYV. In DNA, the CDR3 is TGTGCCAGCAGTCGGGAGGGCCGACAGTACGAGCAGTACGTC. J is TRBJ2-7 and V is TRBV7-2, with TRBD2 matching over 8 bases. V lost 6 bases to trimming and J lost 4 bases; unmatched junction nucleotides: 8. The germline V gene encodes CDR1 SGHTA and CDR2 FQGNSA. The CDR3 sequence is 14 residues long.

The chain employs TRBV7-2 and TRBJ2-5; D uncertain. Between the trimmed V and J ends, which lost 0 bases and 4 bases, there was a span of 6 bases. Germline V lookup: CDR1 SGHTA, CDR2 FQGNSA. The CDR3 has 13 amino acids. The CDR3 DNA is TGTGCCAGCAGCTTAGCTTTTTCAGAGACCCAGTACTTC. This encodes CASSLAFSETQYF. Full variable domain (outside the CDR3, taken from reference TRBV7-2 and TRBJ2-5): GAGVSQSPSNKVTEKGKDVELRCDPISGHTALYWYRQSLGQGLEFLIYFQGNSAPDKSGLPSDRFSAERTGGSVSTLTIQRTQQEDSAVYLCASSLAFSETQYFGPGTRLLVL.

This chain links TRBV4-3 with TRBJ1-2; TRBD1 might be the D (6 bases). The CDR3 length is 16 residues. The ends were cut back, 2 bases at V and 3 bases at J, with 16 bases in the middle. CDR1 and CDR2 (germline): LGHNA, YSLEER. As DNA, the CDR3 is TGCGCCAGCAGCCAACAGACAGGACGATCTTACTATGGCTACACCTTC. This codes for CASSQQTGRSYYGYTF.

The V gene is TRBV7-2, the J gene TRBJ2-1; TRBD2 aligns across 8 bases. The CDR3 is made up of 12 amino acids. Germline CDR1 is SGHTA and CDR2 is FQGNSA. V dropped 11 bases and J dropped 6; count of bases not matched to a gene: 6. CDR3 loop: CAVGTRFNEQFF. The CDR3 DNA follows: TGTGCCGTAGGGACTAGATTCAATGAGCAGTTCTTC.

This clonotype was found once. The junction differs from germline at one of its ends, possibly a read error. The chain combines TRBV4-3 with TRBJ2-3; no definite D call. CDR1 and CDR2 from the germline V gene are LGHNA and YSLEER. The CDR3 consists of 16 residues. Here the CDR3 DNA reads TGCGCCGGCAGCCAAGCCCCAAGCCCTAGCACAGATACGCAGTATTTT. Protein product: CAGSQAPSPSTDTQYF.

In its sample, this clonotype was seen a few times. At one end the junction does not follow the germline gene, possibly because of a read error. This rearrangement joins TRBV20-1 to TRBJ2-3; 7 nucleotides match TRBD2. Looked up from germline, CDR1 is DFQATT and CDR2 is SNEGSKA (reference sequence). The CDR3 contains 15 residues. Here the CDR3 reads CSANPLAENTDMQYF. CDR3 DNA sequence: TGCAGTGCTAACCCTCTAGCGGAAAACACAGATATGCAGTATTTT.

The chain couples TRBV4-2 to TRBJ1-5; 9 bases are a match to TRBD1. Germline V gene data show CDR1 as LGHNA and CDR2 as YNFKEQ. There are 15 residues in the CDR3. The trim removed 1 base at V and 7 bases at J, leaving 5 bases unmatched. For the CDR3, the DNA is TGTGCCAGCAGCCAAGGGACAGGGGCAGACCAGCCCCAGCATTTT. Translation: CASSQGTGADQPQHF.

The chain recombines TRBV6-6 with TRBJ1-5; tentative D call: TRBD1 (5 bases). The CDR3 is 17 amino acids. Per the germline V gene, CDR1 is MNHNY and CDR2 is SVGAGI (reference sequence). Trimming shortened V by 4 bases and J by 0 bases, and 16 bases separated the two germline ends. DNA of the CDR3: TGTGCCAGCAGTTCGAGATCCAGGGCAAATAGCAATCAGCCCCAGCATTTT. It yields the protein CASSSRSRANSNQPQHF.

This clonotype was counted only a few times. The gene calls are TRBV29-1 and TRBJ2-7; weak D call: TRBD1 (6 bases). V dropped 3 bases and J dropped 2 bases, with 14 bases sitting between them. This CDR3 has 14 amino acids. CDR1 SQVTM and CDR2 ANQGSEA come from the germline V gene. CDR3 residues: CSVDKSGEPYEQYF. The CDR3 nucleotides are TGCAGCGTTGACAAGTCAGGGGAGCCCTACGAGCAGTACTTC.

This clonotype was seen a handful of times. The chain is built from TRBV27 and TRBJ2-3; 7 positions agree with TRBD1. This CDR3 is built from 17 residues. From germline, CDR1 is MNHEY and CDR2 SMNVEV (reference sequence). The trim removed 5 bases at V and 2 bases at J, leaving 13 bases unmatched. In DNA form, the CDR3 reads TGTGCCAGCAGTAAGAACCCGGGACAGCTTTACACAGATACGCAGTATTTT. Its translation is CASSKNPGQLYTDTQYF.

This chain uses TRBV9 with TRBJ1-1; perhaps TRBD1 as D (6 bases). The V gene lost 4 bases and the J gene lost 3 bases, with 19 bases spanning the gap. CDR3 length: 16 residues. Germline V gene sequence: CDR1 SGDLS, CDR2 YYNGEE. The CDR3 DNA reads TGTGCCAGCAGCCCCAGTTGGGGGGGGCAGGACACTGAAGCTTTCTTT. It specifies CASSPSWGGQDTEAFF.

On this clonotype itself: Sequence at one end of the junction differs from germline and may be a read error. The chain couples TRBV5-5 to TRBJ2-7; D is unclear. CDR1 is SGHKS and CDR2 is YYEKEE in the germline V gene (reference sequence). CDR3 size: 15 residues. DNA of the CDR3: TGTGCCGGCAGCTTGTTTTCCGGGTCCGCCTACGAGCAGTACTTC. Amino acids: CAGSLFSGSAYEQYF.